This TCR beta chain was recovered during a study of cytomegalovirus exposure and HLA in healthy donors. Regarding the study as a whole: Relative to the approximately 700-donor mean, N-insertions were reportedly fewer in an Asian-associated ancestry cluster in a later analysis. Presence/absence comparisons presumed near-even sequencing depth among donors.

The PCR ran on 60 Vbeta and 13 Jbeta primers. Measured with immunoSEQ multiplex PCR; TCRdb has only the in-frame clones, and not every one. The sample consists of 65,000 or so clones, 62% of them appearing once. For this clone: Antigen: not known.

The specimen was PBMCs. The receptor was derived from a man in his thirties or forties in good health and CMV-seronegative.

The CDR3 region has the DNA TGTGCCAGCAGCTTAGATGGACAGGGGGACTACGAGCAGTACTTC. Amino acid sequence: CASSLDGQGDYEQYF. The chain uses TRBV11-2 and TRBJ2-7, with 10 bases identical to TRBD1. Germline-derived CDR1 and CDR2 are SGHAT and FQNNGV. J was trimmed by 3 bases and V by 0 bases; bases with no gene match: 2. The CDR3 sequence is 15 residues long. The full variable domain, completed using reference TRBV11-2 and TRBJ2-7, is EAGVAQSPRYKIIEKRQSVAFWCNPISGHATLYWYQQILGQGPKLLIQFQNNGVVDDSQLPKDRFSAERLKGVDSTLKIQPAKLEDSAVYLCASSLDGQGDYEQYFGPGTRLTVT.